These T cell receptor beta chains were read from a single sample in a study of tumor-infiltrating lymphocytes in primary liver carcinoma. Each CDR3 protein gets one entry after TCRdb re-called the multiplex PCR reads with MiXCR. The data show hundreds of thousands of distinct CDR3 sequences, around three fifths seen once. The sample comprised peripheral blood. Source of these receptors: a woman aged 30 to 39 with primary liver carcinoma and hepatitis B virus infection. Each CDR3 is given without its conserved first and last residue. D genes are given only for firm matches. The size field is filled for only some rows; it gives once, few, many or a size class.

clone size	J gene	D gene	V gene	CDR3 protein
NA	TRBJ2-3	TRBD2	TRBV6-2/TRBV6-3	ASNFGGSLDTQY
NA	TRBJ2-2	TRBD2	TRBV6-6	AGREAGDTGELF
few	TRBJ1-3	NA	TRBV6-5	ASSSGRNTIY
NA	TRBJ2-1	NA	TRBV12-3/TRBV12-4	ASSPSGASYNEQF
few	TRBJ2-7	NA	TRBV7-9	ASSLPGSYEQY
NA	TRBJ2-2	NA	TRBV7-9	ASSPSNTGEQF
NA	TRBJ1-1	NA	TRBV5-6	ASRLQGSATEAS
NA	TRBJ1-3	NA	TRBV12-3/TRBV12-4	ARSLSNSGNTIY
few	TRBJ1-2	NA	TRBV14	ASSRGPYGYT
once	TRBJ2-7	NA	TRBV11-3	VSSLSEQGTSERY
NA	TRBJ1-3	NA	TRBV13	ASSQASQGRNSIY
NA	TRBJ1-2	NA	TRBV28	ASTSGGRLNYGYT
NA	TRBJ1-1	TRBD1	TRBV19	ASTHRDRGETEAF
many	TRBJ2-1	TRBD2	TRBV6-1	ASSAGLAGSYEQF
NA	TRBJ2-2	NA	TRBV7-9	AITRPNTGELF
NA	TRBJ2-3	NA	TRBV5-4	VSSLRGASDTQY
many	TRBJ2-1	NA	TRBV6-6	ASSYRADEQF
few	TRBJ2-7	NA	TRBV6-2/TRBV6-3	ASSYSILSEKGDSYEQY
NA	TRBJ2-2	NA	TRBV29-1	SAPGETGELF
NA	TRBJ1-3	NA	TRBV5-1	ASSPYGDSGNTIY
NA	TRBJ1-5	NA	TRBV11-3	APSEGNQPQH
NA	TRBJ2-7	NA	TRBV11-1	ATSYTKQSEQY
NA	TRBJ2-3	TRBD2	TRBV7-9	ASSRRLANSDTQY
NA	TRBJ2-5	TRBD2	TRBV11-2	AGSIWGRAGETQY
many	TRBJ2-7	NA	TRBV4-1	ASSQDRADLGYEQY
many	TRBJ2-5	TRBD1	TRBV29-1	SVGQGTAYQETQY
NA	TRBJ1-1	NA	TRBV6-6	ATSYSIRGAEAF
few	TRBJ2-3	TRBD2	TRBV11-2	ANSLGGRAQDTQY
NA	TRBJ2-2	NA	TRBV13	ASSLDRRADGEPF
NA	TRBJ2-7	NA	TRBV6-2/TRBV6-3	ASSYSIRTIHSWEHY
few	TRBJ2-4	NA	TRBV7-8	ASSFQARTKDIQY
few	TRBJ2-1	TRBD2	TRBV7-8	ASSPTSGLNNEQF
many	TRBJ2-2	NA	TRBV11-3	ASSSDYTGELF